This T cell receptor beta chain was profiled in a study of cytomegalovirus exposure and HLA in healthy donors. Study-level points and caveats: The likely explanation for a cluster of highly shared sequence variants was sequencing artifact. With later analysis, a missense DCLRE1C variant became linked to TCR beta V- and J-gene trimming. Earlier analysis found most TCR beta V segments productive about 90% or about 30% of the time.

Primers for the PCR totalled 60 Vbeta and 13 Jbeta. Profiled with immunoSEQ multiplex PCR; TCRdb holds only in-frame clones, not every one. The repertoire holds more than 85,000 clones, with approximately 80% as singletons. On this clone itself: Its antigen is still unknown.

This clonotype was obtained from a man aged 30-40 years in good health and CMV-seronegative. Sequencing was done on a sample of PBMCs.

For the CDR3, the DNA is TGTGCCAGAAGGGGGACTTGGGAGACCCAGTACTTC. It is translated as CARRGTWETQYF. This chain links TRBV5-3 with TRBJ2-5; D might be TRBD2 (6 bases). TRBV5-3 is labeled an ORF, and its function is uncertain. Trimming cost V 5 bases and J 5 bases, with 10 bases left between them. The CDR3 is 12 amino acids.